The 7 T cell receptor beta chains presented below share a single source sample, sequenced in a study of cytomegalovirus exposure and HLA in healthy donors. Amplification used 60 Vbeta primers and 13 Jbeta primers. Sequencing used immunoSEQ multiplex PCR; TCRdb keeps in-frame clones, though not all of them. Among 150,000 to 200,000 clones, around 80% were seen once, and the ten largest hold roughly 7.8%. Sequenced material: PBMCs. The receptors derive from a woman between 40 and 55 years old in good health and CMV-seropositive.

The genes are TRBV6-1 and TRBJ2-5; D perhaps matches TRBD1 (6 bases). V was trimmed by 5 bases and J by 9 bases, leaving 19 bases between them. The germline gives CDR1 MNHNS, CDR2 SASEGT. This CDR3 is built from 14 residues. The CDR3: CASSSRGQISPQYF. CDR3 in DNA: TGTGCCAGCAGTTCTAGAGGACAGATTTCTCCCCAGTACTTC.

The rearrangement joins TRBV7-3 to TRBJ2-1, with D perhaps matching TRBD1 (6 bases). Looked up from germline, CDR1 is SGHTA and CDR2 is FQGTGA. The ends were cut back, 2 bases at V and 4 bases at J, with 6 bases in the middle. CDR3 length: 13 amino acids. CDR3 nucleotide sequence: TGTGCCAGCAGCTTAGGACAGTACAATGAGCAGTTCTTC. Encoded protein: CASSLGQYNEQFF.

CDR3 coding DNA: TGTGCCAGCAGTGGGGACAGGATAAATCAGCCCCAGCATTTT. This codes for CASSGDRINQPQHF. The chain couples TRBV6-1 to TRBJ1-5; 8 nucleotides match TRBD1. The germline gives CDR1 MNHNS, CDR2 SASEGT. The CDR3 is 14 amino acids. Trimming removed 4 bases from V and 4 bases from J; junction bases left unmatched: 3.

The chain uses TRBV7-9 and TRBJ2-5; D is unresolved. The CDR3 contains 12 residues. Deletions cut 2 bases from V and 3 bases from J, with 4 bases between. Germline V gene sequence: CDR1 SEHNR, CDR2 FQNEAQ (reference sequence). The CDR3: CASSLFEETQYF. The DNA of the CDR3 is TGTGCCAGCAGCTTATTCGAAGAGACCCAGTACTTC.

The chain combines TRBV6-5 with TRBJ1-6; 7 positions agree with TRBD1. Per germline, CDR1 MNHEY and CDR2 SVGAGI. The CDR3 runs 13 residues. V lost 1 base and J lost 10; bases outside the gene matches: 1. The CDR3 bases are TGTGCCAGCAGTTACTACAGGGGATCACCCCTCCACTTT. Translated, it gives CASSYYRGSPLHF.

V gene TRBV21-1 combines with J gene TRBJ1-2. TRBV21-1 is designated a pseudogene. The CDR3 spans 16 residues. As DNA, the CDR3 is TGTGCCAGCAGCAAAGCTGGGGAGGGTGCGACCTATGGCTACACCTTC. It encodes CASSKAGEGATYGYTF.

J is TRBJ1-5 and V is TRBV30; 8 bases align to TRBD1. Per germline, CDR1 GTSNPN and CDR2 SVGIG (reference sequence). Trimming removed 0 bases from V and 1 base from J; junction bases left unmatched: 8. This CDR3 has 17 residues. The CDR3 spells CAWSVPRTGRSNQPQHF. The CDR3 DNA sequence: TGTGCCTGGAGTGTACCCAGGACAGGGAGAAGCAATCAGCCCCAGCATTTT.